The clone carrying this TCR beta chain was picked up one time. The assay was immunoSEQ multiplex PCR, and TCRdb's table has in-frame clones only and misses some. The sample contains around 260,000 clones, more than 85% of which appear only once. These data are taken from a study of blood T cell repertoires in COVID-19. This TCR came from a man aged 18 to 35 with active or convalescent COVID-19. The sequencing input was peripheral blood.

CDR3 amino acids: CASQVTGGGNSPLHF. CDR3 DNA sequence: TGTGCCAGTCAGGTGACAGGGGGCGGCAATTCACCCCTCCACTTT. The rearrangement links TRBV14 to TRBJ1-6; 10 positions match TRBD1. The CDR3 is made up of 15 amino acids. With V trimmed by 9 bases and J by 7 bases, 9 bases remained unmatched. Germline V gene lookup returns CDR1 SGHDN and CDR2 FVKESK.